This entry concerns a single T cell receptor (beta chain). V lost 0 bases to trimming and J lost 0 bases; unmatched junction nucleotides: 6. CDR1 is SGHAT and CDR2 is FQNNGV in the germline V gene. The CDR3 spans 17 residues. In the source study's methods: Amplification from reference gene primers served as the basis for estimated nucleated cell counts. TCRdb keeps only in-frame clones here, not all; method: immunoSEQ multiplex PCR. V, J and clone size derive from that table, while D and trimming were established from the DNA sequence. The table records 200,000 or so clones, approximately 85% of them present only once. The data are from a study of blood T cell repertoires in COVID-19. Across the whole study: Sites in the United States, Italy and Spain provided acute and convalescent COVID-19 samples. Sample material is recorded as cDNA or gDNA derived from T cells, B-cell-depleted T cells, or PBMCs.

The V gene is TRBV11-2, the J gene TRBJ2-7; TRBD1 aligns across 9 bases. The specimen was peripheral blood. The receptor comes from a woman in her 70s with active or convalescent COVID-19. The CDR3 sequence: CASSLDSGQGISYEQYF. In DNA, the CDR3 is TGTGCCAGCAGCTTAGATAGCGGACAGGGGATCTCCTACGAGCAGTACTTC.